The entry below describes one TCR beta chain. The sample originates from a study of blood T cell repertoires in COVID-19. Study-level information: COVID-19 samples collected from the United States, Italy and Spain covered acute and convalescent phases. In each case, the material was cDNA or gDNA derived from T cells, B-cell-depleted T cells, or PBMCs.

Per the original methods: Cell counts per sample came from amplifying reference gene primers. The table came from immunoSEQ multiplex PCR; TCRdb's copy has only in-frame clones and leaves some out. The D gene and trimming were derived from the DNA, and the V and J assignments and clone size from that table. The table has under 100,000 clones, around 88% seen once. This TCR came from a man aged 25 to 40 with acute or convalescent COVID-19. Sequenced sample: peripheral blood.

The CDR3 nucleotides are TGTGCCAGCAGCCAAAAGGGGTACAATCAGCCCCAGCATTTT. Its translation is CASSQKGYNQPQHF. This chain links TRBV3-1 (or the pseudogene TRBV3-2) with TRBJ1-5, with D perhaps TRBD1 (5 bases). The CDR3 has 14 amino acids. V lost 2 bases, J lost 3 bases, and 8 bases lay in between. Germline CDR1 is LGHDT and CDR2 is YNNKEL (reference sequence).